One sample yielded the 26 T cell receptor beta chains listed below, sequenced in a study of cytomegalovirus exposure and HLA in healthy donors. Assay used: immunoSEQ multiplex PCR; TCRdb lists only in-frame clones, some missing. The repertoire consists of tens of thousands of clones, with around 96% occurring once and the leading ten covering roughly 1.4%. The sample taken for sequencing was PBMCs. The receptors were sampled from a young man in good health and CMV-seropositive.

The sample holds a few counts of this clone. The CDR3 region has the DNA TGCGCCAGCAGCTTCGGGACAGGCCACGCGGAGGAGCTGTTTTTT. Translation: CASSFGTGHAEELFF. The chain links TRBV5-1 to TRBJ2-2; 8 bases line up with TRBD1. The trim removed 2 bases at V and 10 bases at J, leaving 10 bases unmatched. This CDR3 comprises 15 residues. Looked up from germline, CDR1 is SGHRS and CDR2 is YFSETQ.

V and J are TRBV15 and TRBJ2-7; TRBD2 agrees at 8 bases. Trimming cost V 3 bases and J 4 bases; bases outside gene matches: 8. Looked up from germline, CDR1 is LNHNV and CDR2 is YYDKDF (reference sequence). CDR3 length: 15 residues. CDR3 residues: CATSRATSGLYEQYF. CDR3 DNA sequence: TGTGCCACCAGCAGGGCAACTAGCGGACTTTACGAGCAGTACTTC.

The chain joins TRBV28 to TRBJ1-2; perhaps TRBD1 as D (5 bases). In germline, CDR1 is MDHEN, CDR2 SYDVKM. The germline V and J ends were trimmed by 3 bases and 4 bases, with 21 bases remaining between them. The CDR3 has 17 amino acids. CDR3 protein: CASSFPSKGRRVYGYTF. For the CDR3, the DNA is TGTGCCAGCAGTTTTCCCTCGAAGGGACGGAGGGTCTATGGCTACACCTTC.

This chain uses TRBV11-1 with TRBJ2-3; D might be TRBD1 (6 bases). The germline CDR1 and CDR2 sequences are SGHAT and FQDESV (reference sequence). This CDR3 comprises 14 residues. Trimming took 6 bases from V and 2 from J, leaving 12 bases between them. The CDR3 DNA sequence: TGTGCCAGCAGTAATGGGGGCGCCACAGATACGCAGTATTTT. It codes for CASSNGGATDTQYF.

This chain connects TRBV7-3 to TRBJ2-5; 8 bases are a match to TRBD1. Looked up from germline, CDR1 is SGHTA and CDR2 is FQGTGA. The CDR3 contains 14 residues. V trimming: 2 bases; J trimming: 5 bases; junction bases outside the gene matches: 4. DNA for the CDR3: TGTGCCAGCAGCTTAGGGCAGGGGGCGGAGACCCAGTACTTC. Encoded protein: CASSLGQGAETQYF.

This chain links TRBV5-1 with TRBJ2-7, with D possibly matching TRBD1 (7 bases). Per the germline V gene, CDR1 is SGHRS and CDR2 is YFSETQ. CDR3 length: 17 residues. V lost 3 bases to trimming and J lost 4 bases, with 23 bases between them. DNA for the CDR3: TGCGCCAGCAGCTGGAATATACCAGGGGGGTCCGATTACGAGCAGTACTTC. The encoded protein is CASSWNIPGGSDYEQYF.

This chain connects TRBV6-6 to TRBJ1-5; unclear D gene. Trimming shortened V by 5 bases and J by 4 bases, and 15 bases separated the two germline ends. The germline V gene has CDR1 MNHNY and CDR2 SVGAGI (reference sequence). The CDR3 is 15 amino acids. The CDR3 reads CASSTGAWSNQPQHF. The CDR3 coding sequence is TGTGCCAGCAGTACCGGAGCCTGGAGTAATCAGCCCCAGCATTTT.

The V call is TRBV27, the J call TRBJ1-1; tentatively, D is TRBD1 (6 bases). V lost 5 bases and J lost 4, with 14 bases in between. Germline-derived CDR1 and CDR2 are MNHEY and SMNVEV (reference sequence). The CDR3 covers 14 residues. In DNA form, the CDR3 reads TGTGCCAGCAGTCCTACCACAGGGTTCACTGAAGCTTTCTTT. Residues: CASSPTTGFTEAFF.

This clone was seen a few times. The chain carries TRBV11-2 and TRBJ2-3; D is perhaps TRBD2 (5 bases). V was clipped by 1 base and J by 9 bases, with 14 bases between them. The CDR3 runs 14 residues. Germline CDR1 is SGHAT and CDR2 is FQNNGV. CDR3 coding DNA: TGTGCCAGCAGCTTAGTGCCCGCGGGCGGGACGCAGTATTTT. Translating gives CASSLVPAGGTQYF.

The chain combines TRBV28 with TRBJ1-5; weak D call: TRBD1 (6 bases). V lost 9 bases and J 4 bases, leaving 22 bases between the germline ends. This CDR3 is 16 amino acids long. Germline loops: CDR1 MDHEN, CDR2 SYDVKM. The CDR3 DNA reads as TGTGCCAGTAGAGAAGGGGGTTTTGAGAGAAATCAGCCCCAGCATTTT. Amino acid sequence: CASREGGFERNQPQHF.

The rearrangement uses TRBV27 and TRBJ1-5, with TRBD1 matching over 9 bases. Germline V lookup: CDR1 MNHEY, CDR2 SMNVEV (reference sequence). V lost 5 bases to trimming and J lost 11 bases; unmatched junction nucleotides: 10. The CDR3 extends over 14 amino acids. CDR3 region: CASSRDRVNGAQHF. The CDR3 region has the DNA TGTGCCAGCAGTAGGGACAGGGTGAATGGGGCCCAGCATTTT.

The chain links TRBV9 to TRBJ1-3, with D hard to call. This CDR3 is built from 13 residues. The V gene lost 4 bases and the J gene lost 4 bases, with 9 bases spanning the gap. Germline V gene lookup returns CDR1 SGDLS and CDR2 YYNGEE. The CDR3, as DNA: TGTGCCAGCAGCACCCCCGGGGGAAACACCATATATTTT. Amino acids: CASSTPGGNTIYF.

This chain uses TRBV5-5 with TRBJ2-3, with D perhaps matching TRBD2 (6 bases). This CDR3 spans 14 amino acids. Germline-derived CDR1 and CDR2 are SGHKS and YYEKEE (reference sequence). V gave up 0 bases and J gave up 6 bases, with 11 bases separating them. As DNA, the CDR3 is TGTGCCAGCAGCTTGGTAGGGAGGCTGGATACGCAGTATTTT. Encoded protein: CASSLVGRLDTQYF.

This clone was recorded once. The gene calls are TRBV28 and TRBJ1-1; D ambiguous. The V gene's germline CDR1 is MDHEN and CDR2 SYDVKM. The V gene lost 1 base and the J gene lost 3 bases, with 6 bases spanning the gap. CDR3 size: 13 residues. CDR3 coding DNA: TGTGCCAGCAGTTTATTCGCGTACACTGAAGCTTTCTTT. It encodes CASSLFAYTEAFF.

The V and J genes are TRBV4-1 and TRBJ2-7; 7 nucleotides agree with TRBD1. Germline V gene sequence: CDR1 MGHRA, CDR2 YSYEKL. The CDR3 contains 14 residues. V gave up 4 bases and J gave up 2 bases; unmatched junction bases: 5. CDR3 coding DNA: TGCGCCAGCAGCCCCAGGACAGGTCCCTACGAGCAGTACTTC. This translates into CASSPRTGPYEQYF.

This clone was seen only once. The J gene is TRBJ2-1, the V gene TRBV6-1, with 8 bases that match TRBD1. Losses at the gene ends were 5 bases for V and 9 bases for J; bases not matched to a gene: 6. The CDR3 totals 13 residues. CDR1 and CDR2 (germline): MNHNS, SASEGT. CDR3 DNA: TGTGCCAGCAGTCATGACAGGGGAGGTGAGCAGTTCTTC. Its protein is CASSHDRGGEQFF.

This clone appeared a single time. The V and J genes are TRBV19 and TRBJ1-1; D gene unclear. V was trimmed by 4 bases and J by 3 bases, leaving 9 bases between them. This CDR3 comprises 13 residues. Per germline, CDR1 LNHDA and CDR2 SQIVND (reference sequence). The CDR3 nucleotides are TGTGCCAGTAGTACTACAGCGGACACTGAAGCTTTCTTT. Its translation: CASSTTADTEAFF.

V usage is TRBV5-5 and J usage is TRBJ1-1; D is unclear. The germline CDR1 and CDR2 sequences are SGHKS and YYEKEE (reference sequence). The CDR3 loop spans 14 amino acids. The V end lost 0 bases, the J end lost 1 base, and 7 bases lay between the germline ends. CDR3 in amino acids: CASSLVSRNTEAFF. CDR3 sequence (DNA): TGTGCCAGCAGCTTGGTATCCAGGAACACTGAAGCTTTCTTT.

The chain employs TRBV12-5 and TRBJ1-2; TRBD1 might be the D (5 bases). This CDR3 region has 10 residues. Germline CDR1 LGHNT, CDR2 FRNRAP. The CDR3 DNA follows: TGTGCGCGACAGCTTTCTGGCTACACCTTC. It codes for CARQLSGYTF. Combining the CDR3 with reference TRBV12-5 and TRBJ1-2 gives the whole variable domain DARVTQTPRHKVTEMGQEVTMRCQPILGHNTVFWYRQTMMQGLELLAYFRNRAPLDDSGMPKDRFSAEMPDATLATLKIQPSEPRDSAVYFCARQLSGYTFGSGTRLTVV.

The chain employs TRBV2 and TRBJ2-1; 7 bases fit TRBD2. Germline CDR1 SNHLY, CDR2 FYNNEI. With V trimmed by 6 bases and J by 8 bases, 7 bases remained unmatched. This CDR3 is built from 13 residues. CDR3 nucleotides: TGTGCCAGCAGATCGACTAGCACCCATGAGCAGTTCTTC. Its translation: CASRSTSTHEQFF.

This chain joins TRBV11-2 and TRBJ2-1, with TRBD1 as a possible D gene (8 bases). This CDR3 has 14 residues. V was cut by 5 bases and J by 7 bases, with 15 bases left in between. Germline V gene lookup returns CDR1 SGHAT and CDR2 FQNNGV. CDR3 nucleotides: TGTGCCAGCAGCATACAGGGGGGGTCGAATGAGCAGTTCTTC. Amino acids: CASSIQGGSNEQFF.

This chain connects TRBV27 to TRBJ1-2; D may be TRBD1 (6 bases). Trimming removed 3 bases at V and 3 bases at J, with 14 bases between. The CDR3 loop spans 15 amino acids. Germline values: CDR1 MNHEY, CDR2 SMNVEV (reference sequence). The CDR3 bases are TGTGCCAGCAGTTTTTCGGGCAGGGGCGACTATGGCTACACCTTC. Its translation: CASSFSGRGDYGYTF.

This clone was observed a single time. V and J are TRBV27 and TRBJ1-2; D might be TRBD1 (6 bases). Looked up from germline, CDR1 is MNHEY and CDR2 is SMNVEV (reference sequence). V was shortened by 5 bases and J by 6 bases, with 19 bases between the two germline ends. The CDR3 covers 15 residues. The CDR3 nucleotides read TGTGCCAGCAGTCCCCGACAGGACCGGTCGCATGGCTACACCTTC. This codes for CASSPRQDRSHGYTF.

This chain joins TRBV4-2 and TRBJ1-1, with TRBD1 matching 9 bases. This CDR3 region has 14 residues. V was clipped by 4 bases and J by 4 bases; unmatched bases: 4. Germline V gene data show CDR1 as LGHNA and CDR2 as YNFKEQ. CDR3: CASSPLTGGTEAFF. The CDR3 DNA reads TGTGCCAGCAGCCCCTTGACAGGGGGCACTGAAGCTTTCTTT.

The rearrangement uses TRBV29-1 and TRBJ2-7, with 8 bases aligning to TRBD2. V lost 1 base, J lost 3 bases, and 5 bases stayed unmatched. The CDR3 length is 14 residues. In germline, CDR1 is SQVTM, CDR2 ANQGSEA. CDR3 protein: CSVEVGTSGYEQYF. The DNA of the CDR3 is TGCAGCGTTGAAGTGGGGACTAGTGGCTACGAGCAGTACTTC.

The chain has TRBV6-5 and TRBJ1-5; D uncertain. Deletions cut 6 bases from V and 7 bases from J, with 13 bases between. Looked up from germline, CDR1 is MNHEY and CDR2 is SVGAGI. CDR3 length: 13 residues. CDR3 bases: TGTGCCAGCAGGCTCTCGGGAAACCAGCCCCAGCATTTT. It specifies CASRLSGNQPQHF.